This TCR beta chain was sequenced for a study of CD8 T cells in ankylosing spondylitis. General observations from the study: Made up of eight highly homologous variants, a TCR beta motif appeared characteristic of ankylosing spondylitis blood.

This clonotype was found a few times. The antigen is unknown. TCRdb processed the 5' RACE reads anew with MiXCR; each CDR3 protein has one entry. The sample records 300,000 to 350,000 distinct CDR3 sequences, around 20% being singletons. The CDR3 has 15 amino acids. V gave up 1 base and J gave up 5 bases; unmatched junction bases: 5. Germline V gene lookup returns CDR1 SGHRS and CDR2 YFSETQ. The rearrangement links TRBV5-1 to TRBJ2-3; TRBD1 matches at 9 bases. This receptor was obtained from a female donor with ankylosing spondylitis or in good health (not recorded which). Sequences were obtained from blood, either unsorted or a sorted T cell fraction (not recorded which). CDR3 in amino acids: CASSLWDRVGDTQYF. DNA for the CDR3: TGCGCCAGCAGCTTGTGGGACAGGGTTGGAGATACGCAGTATTTT.